Shown below are 12 T cell receptor beta chains from a single sample sequenced in a study of T-cell reconstitution after alpha-beta-depleted transplantation in children. Preparation of the TCRbeta library involved a method that used unique molecular identifiers. MiXCR was run by TCRdb on the PCR reads, yielding one entry per CDR3 protein. The sample has about 460,000 distinct CDR3 sequences, over 9.5% seen once. The starting material was PBMCs, mostly from graft donor cells, obtained 180 days after TCRalphabeta/CD19-depleted stem cell transplant. The source is a female patient between 2 and 15 years old who had a stem cell transplant for aplastic anemia, so the T cells may come from the graft donor.

This clonotype has more than one count but fewer than ten. The J gene is TRBJ1-4, the V gene TRBV6-1; possible D gene TRBD1, 6 bases. The length of the CDR3 is 14 residues. Trimming removed 6 bases at V and 4 bases at J, with 12 bases between. Germline assignment: CDR1 MNHNS and CDR2 SASEGT. CDR3 region: CASSRTELNEKLFF. CDR3 bases: TGTGCCAGCAGCAGGACAGAGCTTAATGAAAAACTGTTTTTT.

The chain combines TRBV10-3 with TRBJ1-1; TRBD1 matches 8 bases. The junction had 15 bases not matched to a gene; V was cut back by 2 bases and J by 4 bases. The CDR3 consists of 18 residues. Per the germline V gene, CDR1 is ENHRY and CDR2 is SYGVKD. The CDR3 spells CAISEGTGHLGAPTEAFF. The CDR3 bases are TGTGCCATCAGTGAGGGGACAGGCCATCTCGGGGCCCCCACTGAAGCTTTCTTT.

The chain couples TRBV5-1 to TRBJ2-3; 13 bases map to TRBD2. With 0 bases clipped from V and 3 bases from J, the junction kept 10 bases outside the gene matches. The CDR3 spans 19 residues. Germline CDR1 is SGHRS and CDR2 is YFSETQ. CDR3 in DNA: TGCGCCAGCAGCTTGGAATTGAGGGGACTAGCGGGACGGACAGATACGCAGTATTTT. This gives the protein CASSLELRGLAGRTDTQYF.

The chain has TRBV3-1 and TRBJ1-2; tentatively, D is TRBD1 (6 bases). The germline V gene has CDR1 LGHDT and CDR2 YNNKEL (reference sequence). The CDR3 consists of 14 residues. The V end was cut by 2 bases, the J end by 7 bases, with 14 bases between. The CDR3, as DNA: TGTGCCAGCAGCCAATTCACAGGGCTGGTTGGCTACACCTTC. As protein: CASSQFTGLVGYTF.

This clonotype was seen more than once but under ten times. The chain uses TRBV28 and TRBJ1-2; no firm D call. Trimming took 7 bases from V and 7 from J, leaving 10 bases between them. This CDR3 has 11 amino acids. CDR1 MDHEN and CDR2 SYDVKM come from the germline V gene. CDR3 sequence: CASIESGGYTF. In nucleotides, the CDR3 is TGTGCCAGCATCGAATCTGGTGGCTACACCTTC.

The chain recombines TRBV5-3 with TRBJ2-7; 13 bases align to TRBD2. TRBV5-3 is flagged as an ORF with uncertain function. Losses at the gene ends were 5 bases for V and 7 bases for J; bases not matched to a gene: 30. CDR3 length: 22 amino acids. CDR3 bases: TGTGCCAGAAGATCTACTCTGGAGGGACTAGCGGGACCGAATGCGTCCTCTAGAGAGCAGTACGTC. Protein: CARRSTLEGLAGPNASSREQYV.

This clonotype has at least ten counts. The V call is TRBV11-2, the J call TRBJ2-7; 9 positions agree with TRBD2. The CDR3 covers 17 residues. The junction had 18 bases not matched to a gene; V was cut back by 11 bases and J by 1 base. The germline CDR1 and CDR2 sequences are SGHAT and FQNNGV. CDR3 nucleotide sequence: TGTGCCTGCGAGGATCCTAGCGGGAAGGGTATTTCCTACGAGCAGTACTTC. Encoded protein: CACEDPSGKGISYEQYF.

The gene calls are TRBV4-2 and TRBJ1-1; D remains unclear. The CDR3 runs 15 residues. The germline gives CDR1 LGHNA, CDR2 YNFKEQ. V lost 0 bases to trimming and J lost 0 bases, with 8 bases between them. The CDR3: CASSQDRPVNTEAFF. The CDR3 DNA reads as TGTGCCAGCAGCCAAGACCGGCCGGTGAACACTGAAGCTTTCTTT.

The V and J genes are TRBV11-2 and TRBJ2-5; TRBD2 aligns across 7 bases. The CDR3 runs 17 residues. The V and J ends lost 0 bases and 3 bases, in that order; junction bases with no gene match: 10. Per the germline V gene, CDR1 is SGHAT and CDR2 is FQNNGV. CDR3 amino acids: CASSLEVDGLAEETQYF. DNA of the CDR3: TGTGCCAGCAGCTTAGAAGTGGACGGTCTAGCGGAAGAGACCCAGTACTTC.

In this sample, this clonotype turned up many times. The chain recombines TRBV10-3 with TRBJ2-1, with 7 bases that match TRBD2. V was clipped by 8 bases and J by 0 bases; unmatched bases: 13. Germline V gene data show CDR1 as ENHRY and CDR2 as SYGVKD. This CDR3 contains 17 residues. This CDR3 reads CAIAHPLAESSYNEQFF. DNA of the CDR3: TGTGCCATCGCCCACCCCCTAGCGGAGAGCTCCTACAATGAGCAGTTCTTC.

There are many counts of this clonotype. One end of the junction fails to match germline, which may point to a read error. The rearrangement joins TRBV5-1 to TRBJ2-5, with D possibly TRBD1 on 5 matching bases. This CDR3 comprises 13 residues. Germline loops: CDR1 SGHRS, CDR2 YFSETQ. CDR3 sequence: CASSLGVKETQYF. In DNA form, the CDR3 reads TGTGCCAGCAGTTTAGGGGTAAAAGAGACCCAGTACTTC.

The chain combines TRBV9 with TRBJ2-3, with D hard to call. CDR1 SGDLS and CDR2 YYNGEE come from the germline V gene. Trimming pared 4 bases from V and 3 bases from J, leaving 18 bases between. The CDR3 is made up of 16 amino acids. The CDR3 loop reads CASSPLQTSMTDTQYF. The DNA of the CDR3 is TGTGCCAGCAGCCCTTTACAGACCTCCATGACAGATACGCAGTATTTT.